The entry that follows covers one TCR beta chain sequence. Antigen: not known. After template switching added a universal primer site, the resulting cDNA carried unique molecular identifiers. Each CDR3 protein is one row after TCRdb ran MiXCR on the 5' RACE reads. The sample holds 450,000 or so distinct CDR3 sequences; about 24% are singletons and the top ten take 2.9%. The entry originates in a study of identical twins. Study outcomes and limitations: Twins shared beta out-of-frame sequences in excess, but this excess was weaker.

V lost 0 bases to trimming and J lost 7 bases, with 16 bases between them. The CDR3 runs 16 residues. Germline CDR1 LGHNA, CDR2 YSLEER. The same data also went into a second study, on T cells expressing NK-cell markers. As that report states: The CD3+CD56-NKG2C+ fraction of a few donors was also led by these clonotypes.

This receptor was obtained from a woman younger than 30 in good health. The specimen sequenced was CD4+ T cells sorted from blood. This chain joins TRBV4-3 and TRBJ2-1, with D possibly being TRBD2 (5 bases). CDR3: CASSQEGHSGGNEQFF. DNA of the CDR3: TGCGCCAGCAGCCAAGAAGGCCATTCGGGCGGGAATGAGCAGTTCTTC.